This TCR beta chain was captured in a study of identifying expanded T cells in peripheral blood. Remarks on this clone: The antigen remains unidentified.

Generated by immunoSEQ multiplex PCR, the TCRdb table keeps only in-frame clones and is missing some. The profile shows around 56,000 clones, approximately 82% of them singletons. Germline V gene sequence: CDR1 MNHNY, CDR2 SVGAGI (reference sequence). CDR3 length: 15 amino acids. V shed 2 bases and J shed 1 base, with 10 bases lying between them. Overall study results and limits: Across healthy donors, higher total template counts meant significantly greater approximately two-week count variance. About 1.2 clones differed between technical replicates, versus approximately 16 and 19 over time.

No infections or other immune events were documented during collection. What was sequenced was blood. The chain combines TRBV6-6 with TRBJ2-3; tentatively, D is TRBD2 (7 bases). The source of this sequence is a person aged 18 to 70 in good health. The CDR3 spells CASSYGGGRTDTQYF. The CDR3, as DNA: TGTGCCAGCAGTTACGGGGGGGGCCGCACAGATACGCAGTATTTT.